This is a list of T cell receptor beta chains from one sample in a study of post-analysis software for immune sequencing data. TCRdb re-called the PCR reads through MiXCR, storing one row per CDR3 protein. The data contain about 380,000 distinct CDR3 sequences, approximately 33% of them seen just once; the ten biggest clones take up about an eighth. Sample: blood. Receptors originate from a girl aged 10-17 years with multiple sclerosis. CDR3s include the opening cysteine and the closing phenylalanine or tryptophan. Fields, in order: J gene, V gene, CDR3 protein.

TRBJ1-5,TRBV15,CATSRDGQGYQPQHF
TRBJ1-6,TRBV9,CAISEVFHLHF
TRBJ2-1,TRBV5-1,CASSGDGKSYNEQFF
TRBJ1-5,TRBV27,CASSKTGTQYSNQPQHF
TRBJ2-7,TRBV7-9,CASSGSGQSYEQYF
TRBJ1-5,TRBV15,CATSRGGLPGQPQHF
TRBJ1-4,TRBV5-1,CASSLAGGYDEKLFF
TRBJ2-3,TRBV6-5,CASSTQGQGIDTQYF
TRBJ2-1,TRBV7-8,CASSFTSGGHNEQFF
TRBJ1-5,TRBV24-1,CAPGQGGQPQHF
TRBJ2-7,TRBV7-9,CASSLPLQGSESYEQYF
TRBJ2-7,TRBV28,CASSTIGALSYEQYF
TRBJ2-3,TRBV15,CATSRDVKDTDTQYF
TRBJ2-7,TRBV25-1,CASSEGTTYEQYF
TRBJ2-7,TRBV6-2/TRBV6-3,CASSVQEGYEQYF
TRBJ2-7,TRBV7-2,CASARASGQSYEQYF
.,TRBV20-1,CSALRGGLGMDTNIQYF
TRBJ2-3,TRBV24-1,CATREGARADTQYF
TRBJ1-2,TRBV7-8,CASSFRGTGDVGYGYTF
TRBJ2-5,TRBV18,CASSPLGTSVFNEQYF
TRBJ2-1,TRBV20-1,CSAHGGSGNEQFF
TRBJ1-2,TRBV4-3,CASSQDTGGQNYGYTF
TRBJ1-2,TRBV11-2,CASSPETGSGTF
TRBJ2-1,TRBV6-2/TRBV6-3,CASSYSGGMGGEQFF
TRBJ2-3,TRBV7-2,CASSLGGGYTDTQYF
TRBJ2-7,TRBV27,CASSFAGAYEQYF
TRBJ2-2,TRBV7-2,CASSLGRAGTGELFF
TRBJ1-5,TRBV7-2,CASSLVGTGVDRPQHF
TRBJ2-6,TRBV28,CASSPPGTGGVYGANVLTF
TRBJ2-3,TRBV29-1,CSAGGNTDTQYF
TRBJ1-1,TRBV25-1,CASKADRGNTEAFF
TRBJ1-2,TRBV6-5,CASMRDTPPGYTF
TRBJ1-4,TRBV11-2,CASSLEEKLFF
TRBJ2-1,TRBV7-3,CASSLDDLGDEQFF
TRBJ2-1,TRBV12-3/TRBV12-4,CASSSTTGIRYNEQFF
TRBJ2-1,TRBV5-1,CASSPAPPWDEQFF
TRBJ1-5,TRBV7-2,CASSLGTLNQPQHF
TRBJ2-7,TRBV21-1,CASSKVGDPDRLSSYEQYF
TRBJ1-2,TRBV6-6,CASSTNAGGYGYTF
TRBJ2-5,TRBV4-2,CASSQEGEGAYQETQYF
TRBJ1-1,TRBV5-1,CASSLGQTAGAFF
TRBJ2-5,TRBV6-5,CASRDRSQETQYF
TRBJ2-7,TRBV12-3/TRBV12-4,CAVGGELEQYF
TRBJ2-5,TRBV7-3,CASSSHRGETQYF
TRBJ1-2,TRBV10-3,CATDTETTYGYTF
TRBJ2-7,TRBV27,CASSLARARLAYEQYF
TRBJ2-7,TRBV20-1,CSVRTGVSREQYF
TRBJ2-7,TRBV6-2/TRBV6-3,CASSSPSGQGVPYEQYF
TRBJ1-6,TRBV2,CASSEWGPKTYNSPLHF